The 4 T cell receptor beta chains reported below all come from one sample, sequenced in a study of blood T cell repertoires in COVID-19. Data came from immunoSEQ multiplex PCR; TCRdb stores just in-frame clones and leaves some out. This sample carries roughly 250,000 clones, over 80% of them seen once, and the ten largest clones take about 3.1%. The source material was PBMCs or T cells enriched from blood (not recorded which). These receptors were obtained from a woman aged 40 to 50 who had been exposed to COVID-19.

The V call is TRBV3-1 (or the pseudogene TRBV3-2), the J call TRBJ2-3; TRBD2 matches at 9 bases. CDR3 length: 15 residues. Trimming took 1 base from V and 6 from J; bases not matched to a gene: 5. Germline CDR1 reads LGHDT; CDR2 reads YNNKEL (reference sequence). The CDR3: CASSQGVAGADTQYF. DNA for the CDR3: TGTGCCAGCAGCCAAGGAGTAGCGGGAGCTGATACGCAGTATTTT.

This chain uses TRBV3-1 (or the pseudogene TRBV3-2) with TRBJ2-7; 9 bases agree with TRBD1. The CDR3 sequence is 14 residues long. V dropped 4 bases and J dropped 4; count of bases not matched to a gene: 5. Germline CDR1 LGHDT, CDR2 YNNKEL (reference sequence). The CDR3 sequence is CASSPPGQGYEQYF. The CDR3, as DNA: TGTGCCAGCAGCCCCCCGGGACAGGGTTACGAGCAGTACTTC.

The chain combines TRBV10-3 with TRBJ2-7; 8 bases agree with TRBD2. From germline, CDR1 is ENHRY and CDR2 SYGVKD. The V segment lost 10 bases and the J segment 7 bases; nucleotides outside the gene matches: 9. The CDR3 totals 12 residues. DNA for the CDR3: TGTGCCACGGGGGGGGCAGGTAAAGAGCAGTACTTC. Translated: CATGGAGKEQYF.

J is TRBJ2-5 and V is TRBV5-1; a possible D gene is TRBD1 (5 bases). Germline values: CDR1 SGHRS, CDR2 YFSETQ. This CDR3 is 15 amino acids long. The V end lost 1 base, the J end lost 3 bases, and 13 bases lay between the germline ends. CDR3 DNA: TGCGCCAGCAGCTTGAAGGGGCCAGTAAAAGAGACCCAGTACTTC. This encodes CASSLKGPVKETQYF.